This paragraph covers one T cell receptor (beta chain) sequence. Its antigen has not been determined. No per-base quality is available; no much larger clone lies one base away. The data are from a study of T cell changes during pregnancy in multiple sclerosis (dated by TCRdb to between 2019 and 2020). General notes on the study: The study examined how the T cell repertoire changed over the course of pregnancy in women with multiple sclerosis.

CDR1 and CDR2 are drawn from the germline V gene (reference sequence): PRHDT, FYEKMQ. The CDR3 measures 12 amino acids from cysteine to phenylalanine. The sequence is cut down to CDR3 DNA, 36 bases in frame from base 1. Trimming takes 5 bases off V and 7 bases off J; junction bases not matched to a gene: 4. The library was generated by the immunoSEQ multiplex PCR assay. TCRdb mirrors the immuneACCESS table, restricted to in-frame sequences. Some clones are absent from its copies; in checked studies, under half trace to an unresolved V gene, and the reason for the others is unknown. The sample table records 70,000 or so clones; roughly 89% of these occur just once. The ten top clones hold about 0.75% of the sample.

This chain joins TRBV13 to TRBJ2-7; the junction holds 8 bases that match TRBD1. The sequenced sample was peripheral blood, obtained in the third trimester of pregnancy. The TCR comes from a female donor in good health, enrolled as a control in a pregnancy study. The CDR3 is CASSADRGEQYF. The base sequence is TGTGCCAGCAGCGCTGACAGGGGAGAGCAGTACTTC.